This TCR beta chain was captured by sequencing in a study of blood T cells in healthy people across ages. Trimming left V 1 base short and J 11 bases short, with 11 bases between. Germline CDR1 SGHDN, CDR2 FVKESK. This CDR3 comprises 12 residues. This clonotype was seen a few times. Combining a sample-barcoded 5' primer with a J-beta primer mix, a second PCR ran for about 6 to 11 cycles. Each CDR3 protein is one row after TCRdb ran MiXCR on the 5' RACE reads. The repertoire holds about 680,000 distinct CDR3 sequences, with more than 40% as singletons. The clonotype comes from a woman aged 60 to 75 in good health. The rearrangement joins TRBV14 to TRBJ2-5; D remains unclear. The sample taken for sequencing was blood. The CDR3 sequence is CASSQVTNEQYF. CDR3 coding DNA: TGTGCCAGCAGCCAAGTAACCAATGAGCAGTACTTC.